This is a list of T cell receptor beta chains from one sample in a study of post-analysis software for immune sequencing data. TCRdb re-called the PCR reads with MiXCR, one entry per CDR3 protein. Of about 400,000 distinct CDR3 sequences listed, less than 40% are singletons. The sequenced material came from blood. These receptors originate from a girl aged 5-17 years with multiple sclerosis. CDR3s include the opening cysteine and the closing phenylalanine or tryptophan. Each record gives: CDR3 protein, clone size, V gene, CDR3 length, J gene. Rows give clone size only sometimes, using once, few, many, or a class for an expanded clone.

CASKGLAGGIDEQFF	-	TRBV7-9	15	TRBJ2-1
CASSEGTGYTGETQYF	-	TRBV25-1	16	TRBJ2-5
CASSFEGTGGRNQPQHF	few	TRBV12-3/TRBV12-4	17	TRBJ1-5
CASVLTSGPQETQYF	few	TRBV5-1	15	TRBJ2-5
CASSLRGRAGANVLTF	-	TRBV3-1	16	TRBJ2-6
CASSLSIWDYSSTDTQYF	-	TRBV27	18	TRBJ2-3
CASSLGSGGSRETQYF	-	TRBV7-7	16	TRBJ2-5
CASSFGSGVSYEQYF	-	TRBV5-1	15	TRBJ2-7
CSVEGWTYQETQYF	-	TRBV29-1	14	TRBJ2-5
CASTWEGGYGYTF	-	TRBV6-5	13	TRBJ1-2
CSVARDQWTEAFF	few	TRBV29-1	13	TRBJ1-1
CASSPETPGYEQYF	-	TRBV7-2	14	TRBJ2-7
CASSEQGGSYGYTF	-	TRBV6-1	14	TRBJ1-2
CASSLSQGVGYTF	-	TRBV11-2	13	TRBJ1-2
CASSKDPGLAGGHNEQFF	few	TRBV12-3/TRBV12-4	18	TRBJ2-1
CASSTLETDTQYF	few	TRBV5-1	13	TRBJ2-3
CSAPNRVIDNEQFF	once	TRBV20-1	14	TRBJ2-1
CASSLSTGLGQETQYF	few	TRBV7-9	16	TRBJ2-5
CASSSRTGFYTF	once	TRBV5-5	12	TRBJ1-2
CASSQGGGPIEQYF	-	TRBV5-1	14	TRBJ2-7
CASSYSSGADTQYF	-	TRBV6-5	14	TRBJ2-3
CASSYDREQFF	-	TRBV12-3/TRBV12-4	11	TRBJ2-1
CASSLWDAEQFF	few	TRBV28	12	TRBJ2-1
CASSPSRELAKNIQYF	few	TRBV9	16	TRBJ2-4
CAISGGGSNEQFF	few	TRBV6-6	13	TRBJ2-1
CASSQELNGGVPSVSGTQYF	-	TRBV4-1	20	TRBJ2-5
CASSLGAWSGQETQYF	few	TRBV7-3	16	TRBJ2-5
CAWSVPLTSGGATRETETQYF	-	TRBV30	21	TRBJ2-5
CASSPNHTRGDIQYF	few	TRBV18	15	TRBJ2-4
CASSLVGSQTEKLFF	-	TRBV7-2	15	TRBJ1-4
CASSRDIDQPQHF	-	TRBV3-1	13	TRBJ1-5
CASSYRQKRNTEAFF	-	TRBV6-5	15	TRBJ1-1
CASSLEQGPYEQYF	many	TRBV5-6	14	TRBJ2-7
CASSRRDTQYF	-	TRBV28	11	TRBJ2-3
CASSFRFAQGRSETQYF	few	TRBV5-1	17	TRBJ2-5
CASSPQGRVTEAFF	few	TRBV3-1	14	TRBJ1-1
CASKGRSTDTQYF	-	TRBV27	13	TRBJ2-3
CASSMGLDTSYEQYF	few	TRBV19	15	TRBJ2-7
CATSDSTGNNEQFF	-	TRBV24-1	14	TRBJ2-1
CASSLSPLAGELFF	-	TRBV28	14	TRBJ2-2
CASSLGSAEYNEQFF	-	TRBV7-9	15	TRBJ2-1
CSVAGQGRVNEQFF	few	TRBV29-1	14	TRBJ2-1
CASSPMTGNQPQHF	few	TRBV3-1	14	TRBJ1-5
CASSHSPGTGEGETQYF	-	TRBV7-2	17	TRBJ2-5
CAISVGDSPTSEAFF	few	TRBV10-3	15	TRBJ1-1
CASSEEQPEQYF	few	TRBV2	12	TRBJ2-7
CASSQPDRGGDEQYF	-	TRBV4-2	15	TRBJ2-7
CASSQWEGRITF	few	TRBV4-3	12	TRBJ1-2
CASSLYRAFSYEQYF	-	TRBV13	15	TRBJ2-7
CASSQTDRRQNTEAFF	-	TRBV5-1	16	TRBJ1-1
CASSRITGYNEQFF	-	TRBV14	14	TRBJ2-1
CSVRDLGSTYYNEQFF	-	TRBV20-1	16	TRBJ2-1
CASRQGDGYTF	many	TRBV6-1	11	TRBJ1-2